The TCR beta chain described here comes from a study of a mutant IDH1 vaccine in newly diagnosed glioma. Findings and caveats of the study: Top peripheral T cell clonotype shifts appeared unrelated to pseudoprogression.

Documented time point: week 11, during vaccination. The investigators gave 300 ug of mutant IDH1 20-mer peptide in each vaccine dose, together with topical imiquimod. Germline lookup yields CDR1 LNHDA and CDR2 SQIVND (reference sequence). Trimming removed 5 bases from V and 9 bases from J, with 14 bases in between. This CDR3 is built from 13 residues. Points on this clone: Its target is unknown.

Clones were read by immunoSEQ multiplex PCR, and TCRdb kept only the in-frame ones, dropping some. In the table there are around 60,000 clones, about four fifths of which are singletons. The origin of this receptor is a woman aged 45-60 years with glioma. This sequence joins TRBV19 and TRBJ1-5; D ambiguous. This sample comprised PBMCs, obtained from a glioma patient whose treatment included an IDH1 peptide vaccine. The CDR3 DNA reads TGTGCCAGTAGTTCGGGGATATACTGGCCCCAGCATTTT. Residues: CASSSGIYWPQHF.